This is a list of T cell receptor beta chains from one sample in a study of blood T cells in healthy people across ages. A single record per CDR3 protein comes from TCRdb applying MiXCR to the 5' RACE reads. The sample comprises 630,000 or so distinct CDR3 sequences, approximately 29% of which are singletons, and 15% rests with the top ten. The sequencing input was blood. These receptors were collected from a woman over 75 in good health. The CDR3 runs from the conserved cysteine through the conserved F or W. D genes are given only for firm matches. Clone size is shown for a subset of rows, as once, few, many or a class of expanded clone.

D gene,J gene,V gene,clone size,CDR3 protein,CDR3 DNA
TRBD1,TRBJ2-6,TRBV20-1,once,CSADRGLGANVLTF,TGCAGTGCTGACAGGGGGCTGGGGGCCAACGTCCTGACTTTC
TRBD2,TRBJ2-3,TRBV7-2,many,CASSSSGGSTDTQYF,TGTGCCAGCAGCTCCAGCGGGGGGAGCACAGATACGCAGTATTTT
TRBD2,TRBJ2-1,TRBV11-1,.,CASSDLAATSGGLSSYNEQFF,TGTGCCAGCAGCGACCTCGCCGCGACTAGCGGGGGCCTTAGCTCCTACAATGAGCAGTTCTTC
TRBD2,TRBJ2-3,TRBV11-2,many,CASSPLAGWGTDTQYF,TGTGCCAGCAGCCCTTTAGCGGGGTGGGGAACAGATACGCAGTATTTT
TRBD1,TRBJ2-1,TRBV7-9,many,CASRPGQGANEQFF,TGTGCCAGCAGGCCGGGACAGGGGGCCAATGAGCAGTTCTTC
.,TRBJ2-1,TRBV5-6,.,CASHRVGRGRSDEQFF,TGTGCCAGCCATCGTGTTGGCCGCGGACGTTCAGACGAGCAGTTCTTC
.,TRBJ2-7,TRBV2,many,CASRRQGGEQYF,TGTGCCAGCAGGAGACAGGGAGGAGAGCAGTACTTC
.,TRBJ2-7,TRBV7-2,many,CASSLGTGNYEQYF,TGTGCCAGCAGCTTAGGGACGGGAAACTACGAGCAGTACTTC
TRBD1,TRBJ2-2,TRBV6-6,few,CASRDSQFGELFF,TGTGCCAGCCGGGACAGTCAGTTCGGGGAGCTGTTTTTT
TRBD2,TRBJ2-1,TRBV20-1,many,CSATPGLAGGPPTYNEQFF,TGCAGTGCTACTCCGGGACTAGCGGGGGGGCCTCCCACCTACAATGAGCAGTTCTTC
.,TRBJ2-7,TRBV19,.,CASSLLQGSYEQYF,TGTGCCAGTAGTCTTTTACAGGGCTCCTACGAGCAGTACTTC
.,TRBJ2-1,TRBV5-5,once,CASSSRQAVRNEQFF,TGTGCCAGCAGCTCGCGACAGGCAGTCCGCAATGAGCAGTTCTTC
.,TRBJ1-1,TRBV4-2,many,CASSQPVGVGSTEAFF,TGTGCCAGCAGCCAACCCGTCGGGGTTGGAAGCACTGAAGCTTTCTTT
TRBD1,TRBJ1-2,TRBV6-2/TRBV6-3,many,CASRRDGQDNYGYTF,TGTGCCAGCAGGAGGGATGGACAGGACAACTATGGCTACACCTTC
TRBD2,TRBJ2-3,TRBV6-1,many,CASSDSGRTDTQYF,TGTGCCAGCAGTGATAGCGGGCGCACAGATACGCAGTATTTT
TRBD2,TRBJ2-4,TRBV5-6,many,CASSLRTSGGLAKNIQYF,TGTGCCAGCAGCCTTAGGACTAGCGGGGGGTTAGCCAAAAACATTCAGTACTTC
TRBD1,TRBJ2-7,TRBV7-6,.,CASSLYQGDYEQYF,TGTGCCAGCAGCCTGTATCAGGGGGACTACGAGCAGTACTTC
.,TRBJ2-5,TRBV7-9,many,CASSSATGIQETQYF,TGTGCCAGCAGCTCAGCCACAGGGATCCAAGAGACCCAGTACTTC
.,TRBJ2-3,TRBV5-6,many,CASSQQGSDTQYF,TGTGCCAGCAGCCAACAGGGATCAGATACGCAGTATTTT
TRBD1,TRBJ2-1,TRBV5-6,many,CASSSYRDRGYEQFF,TGTGCCAGCAGCTCGTACCGGGACAGGGGCTATGAGCAGTTCTTC
.,TRBJ1-2,TRBV4-2,many,CASSQESGGGIYYGYTF,TGTGCCAGCAGCCAAGAGAGTGGGGGGGGGATCTACTATGGCTACACCTTC
.,TRBJ2-3,TRBV4-1,many,CASSQEGGRASTDTQYF,TGCGCCAGCAGCCAAGAAGGTGGCCGTGCTAGCACAGATACGCAGTATTTT
.,TRBJ2-1,TRBV2,.,CASSPRPSRVHEQFF,TGTGCCAGCAGCCCCAGGCCCAGCCGAGTCCATGAGCAGTTCTTC
.,TRBJ1-5,TRBV24-1,.,CATSDRGGTEGRPQHF,TGTGCCACCAGTGATAGGGGTGGTACCGAGGGGCGGCCCCAGCATTTT
.,TRBJ1-2,TRBV9,many,CASGGRRYGYTF,TGTGCCAGCGGGGGAAGGCGCTATGGCTACACCTTC
.,TRBJ1-6,TRBV5-1,few,CASSLDWGFNSPLHF,TGCGCCAGCAGCTTGGATTGGGGATTTAATTCACCCCTCCACTTT
TRBD2,TRBJ2-7,TRBV20-1,many,CSADLAGAAYEQYF,TGCAGTGCGGATCTAGCGGGGGCCGCCTACGAGCAGTACTTC
.,TRBJ2-4,TRBV27,many,CASRGAKNIQYF,TGTGCCAGTCGTGGTGCCAAAAACATTCAGTACTTC
TRBD1,TRBJ2-7,TRBV20-1,many,CSARPGQGSGSYEQYF,TGCAGTGCTAGACCGGGACAGGGGAGCGGCTCCTACGAGCAGTACTTC
.,TRBJ1-4,TRBV10-3,.,CAISSGLVGEKRFF,TGTGCCATCAGTTCAGGGTTGGTAGGTGAAAAACGGTTTTTT
.,TRBJ1-1,TRBV29-1,.,CSVVKGSNTEAFF,TGCAGCGTTGTCAAGGGCTCGAACACTGAAGCTTTCTTT
.,TRBJ2-2,TRBV5-1,.,CASSLEGKGTGELFF,TGCGCCAGCAGCTTGGAAGGGAAAGGCACCGGGGAGCTGTTTTTT
.,TRBJ1-3,TRBV12-3/TRBV12-4,.,CASSPSGEGNTIYF,TGTGCCAGCAGTCCCTCGGGGGAAGGAAACACCATATATTTT
TRBD2,TRBJ2-5,TRBV20-1,many,CSASLAGVETQYF,TGCAGTGCCTCACTAGCGGGGGTGGAGACCCAGTACTTC
.,TRBJ1-2,TRBV4-2,many,CASSQESSGFYGYTF,TGTGCCAGCAGCCAAGAAAGCAGCGGGTTCTATGGCTACACCTTC
.,TRBJ2-3,TRBV29-1,.,CSVVQYGGLERGNTDTQYF,TGCAGCGTTGTCCAATACGGGGGCCTCGAGAGGGGGAACACAGATACGCAGTATTTT
.,TRBJ1-2,TRBV4-1,.,CAGQQDRNNYGYTF,TGCGCCGGGCAACAGGACAGAAATAACTATGGCTACACCTTC
.,TRBJ2-7,TRBV2,many,CASSELRGVYEQYF,TGTGCCAGCAGTGAACTCAGGGGGGTTTACGAGCAGTACTTC
.,TRBJ1-2,TRBV20-1,many,CSPPGYTF,TGCAGCCCCCCTGGGTACACCTTC